Each of the 22 T cell receptor beta chains below was sequenced from the same sample in a study of blood T cell repertoires in COVID-19. Profiled with immunoSEQ multiplex PCR; TCRdb holds only in-frame clones, not every one. Of tens of thousands of clones in the sample, 75% to 90% were seen once. Material: peripheral blood. The origin of the receptors is a man aged 65 to 79 with acute or convalescent COVID-19.

This clone was observed a handful of times. The rearrangement links TRBV11-1 to TRBJ2-5; D may be TRBD2 (5 bases). Germline V gives CDR1 SGHAT, CDR2 FQDESV (reference sequence). The CDR3 loop spans 16 amino acids. Deletions cut 1 base from V and 3 bases from J, with 15 bases between. CDR3 loop: CASSLGAGGYKETQYF. CDR3 sequence (DNA): TGTGCCAGCAGCTTAGGCGCAGGAGGTTACAAAGAGACCCAGTACTTC.

V and J are TRBV3-1 (or the pseudogene TRBV3-2) and TRBJ2-7; TRBD2 agrees at 9 bases. This CDR3 is 17 amino acids long. The germline gives CDR1 LGHDT, CDR2 YNNKEL (reference sequence). The V segment lost 0 bases and the J segment 0 bases; nucleotides outside the gene matches: 6. The CDR3 loop reads CASSQEGSGRYSYEQYF. In DNA form, the CDR3 reads TGTGCCAGCAGCCAAGAGGGAAGCGGGAGGTACTCCTACGAGCAGTACTTC.

The J gene is TRBJ2-7, the V gene TRBV6-5, with 9 bases lining up with TRBD1. V trimming: 8 bases; J trimming: 5 bases; junction bases outside the gene matches: 10. The CDR3 runs to 14 residues. Germline CDR1 is MNHEY and CDR2 is SVGAGI. CDR3 DNA sequence: TGTGCCAGCGGCTACAGGGGGCGCATGAACGAGCAGTACTTC. As protein: CASGYRGRMNEQYF.

To note about this clone: The same CDR3 is also encoded by other DNA sequences in this sample. The chain joins TRBV4-2 to TRBJ2-1; 9 positions match TRBD2. CDR1 LGHNA and CDR2 YNFKEQ come from the germline V gene. The CDR3 covers 15 residues. V gave up 0 bases and J gave up 4 bases; unmatched junction bases: 1. The CDR3 reads CASSQETSGYNEQFF. CDR3 DNA sequence: TGTGCCAGCAGCCAAGAGACTAGCGGATACAATGAGCAGTTCTTC.

The chain couples TRBV5-8 to TRBJ1-2; D remains unclear. The CDR3 is 14 amino acids. CDR1 and CDR2 (germline): SGHTS, YDEGEE. V dropped 4 bases and J dropped 4 bases, with 14 bases sitting between them. The CDR3 here is CASSPPERTYGYTF. The DNA of the CDR3 is TGTGCCAGCAGCCCACCGGAGCGGACCTATGGCTACACCTTC.

The chain has TRBV23-1 and TRBJ1-1; tentatively, D is TRBD1 (6 bases). TRBV23-1 is noted as an ORF with a role that remains uncertain. Trimming shortened V by 6 bases and J by 1 base, and 21 bases separated the two germline ends. The CDR3 contains 17 residues. The CDR3 sequence is CASSRGGSGIRNTEAFF. In nucleotides, the CDR3 is TGCGCCAGCAGCCGCGGGGGCTCAGGAATTAGGAACACTGAAGCTTTCTTT.

The chain carries TRBV4-3 and TRBJ1-2, with 10 bases lining up with TRBD1. CDR1 and CDR2 (germline): LGHNA, YSLEER. Germline trimming cut 0 bases from V and 5 bases from J; bases unmatched to any gene: 12. CDR3 size: 18 residues. CDR3 region: CASSQDVRQGAFTYGYTF. The CDR3 region has the DNA TGCGCCAGCAGCCAAGATGTTAGACAGGGGGCGTTTACTTATGGCTACACCTTC.

This chain links TRBV9 with TRBJ1-2; D gene unclear. Trimming left V 7 bases short and J 1 base short, with 8 bases between. The CDR3 is 12 amino acids. In germline, CDR1 is SGDLS, CDR2 YYNGEE. The CDR3 nucleotides are TGTGCCAGCTGGGCCAGTAACTATGGCTACACCTTC. Its protein product is CASWASNYGYTF.

The chain links TRBV3-1 (or the pseudogene TRBV3-2) to TRBJ1-1; 10 bases are shared with TRBD1. Germline V gene data show CDR1 as LGHDT and CDR2 as YNNKEL (reference sequence). Trimming cost V 4 bases and J 8 bases; bases outside gene matches: 4. CDR3 length: 13 residues. The CDR3 here is CASSLGQGVEAFF. The CDR3 nucleotides read TGTGCCAGCAGCCTCGGACAGGGGGTCGAAGCTTTCTTT.

The chain is built from TRBV27 and TRBJ1-2, with 11 positions matching TRBD1. CDR1 and CDR2 (germline): MNHEY, SMNVEV (reference sequence). The CDR3 covers 15 residues. The V segment lost 6 bases and the J segment 4 bases; nucleotides outside the gene matches: 7. CDR3: CASSGEGQGVYGYTF. CDR3 sequence (DNA): TGTGCCAGCAGCGGAGAGGGACAGGGGGTCTATGGCTACACCTTC.

The chain combines TRBV5-1 with TRBJ1-6, with no clear D. This CDR3 has 17 residues. CDR1 SGHRS and CDR2 YFSETQ come from the germline V gene. Trimming removed 0 bases from V and 0 bases from J, with 10 bases in between. The CDR3 is CASSLGVGSSYNSPLHF. CDR3 coding DNA: TGCGCCAGCAGCTTGGGTGTGGGGAGCTCCTATAATTCACCCCTCCACTTT.

J is TRBJ2-2 and V is TRBV7-2; a possible D gene is TRBD2 (6 bases). The CDR3 covers 16 residues. Germline V gene data show CDR1 as SGHTA and CDR2 as FQGNSA. The germline V and J ends were trimmed by 7 bases and 5 bases, with 20 bases remaining between them. The CDR3 DNA follows: TGTGCCAGCACCCCCCTTAGCGGAGCGCTTACCGGGGAGCTGTTTTTT. Translation gives CASTPLSGALTGELFF.

The chain employs TRBV4-2 and TRBJ2-2, with TRBD1 matching 10 bases. V shed 0 bases, J shed 6 bases, and the junction held 4 bases outside the gene matches. CDR1 LGHNA and CDR2 YNFKEQ come from the germline V gene. CDR3 length: 16 residues. CDR3 amino acids: CASSQEGTGDAGELFF. As DNA, the CDR3 is TGTGCCAGCAGCCAAGAAGGGACAGGGGATGCCGGGGAGCTGTTTTTT.

The chain recombines TRBV7-6 with TRBJ2-7, with a tentative D call TRBD2 (6 bases). The germline V gene encodes CDR1 SGHVS and CDR2 FNYEAQ. The CDR3 covers 12 residues. With 1 base removed from V and 7 bases from J, the gap between germline ends came to 8 bases. CDR3 coding DNA: TGTGCCAGCAGCTTAGATCGGGGGGAGCAGTACTTC. It codes for CASSLDRGEQYF.

V is TRBV2 and J is TRBJ2-2; 8 positions match TRBD2. J lost 6 bases, V lost 2 bases, and 8 bases had no gene match. Germline V gene data show CDR1 as SNHLY and CDR2 as FYNNEI. The CDR3 runs to 16 residues. CDR3: CASSEKSGRVAGELFF. CDR3 nucleotides: TGTGCCAGCAGTGAAAAGTCCGGGAGGGTCGCCGGGGAGCTGTTTTTT.

The chain combines TRBV18 with TRBJ1-2, with D unresolved. From germline, CDR1 is KGHSH and CDR2 LQKENI. The CDR3 runs to 15 residues. V was pared by 0 bases and J by 4 bases, with 12 bases between. The CDR3 reads CASSPPRSIGYGYTF. CDR3 nucleotide sequence: TGTGCCAGCTCACCACCCCGGAGCATAGGCTATGGCTACACCTTC.

This rearrangement joins TRBV7-8 to TRBJ1-2; TRBD1 matches 11 bases. The CDR3 is 17 residues long. Germline V CDR1 and CDR2: SGHVS, FQNEAQ. With 1 base clipped from V and 7 bases from J, the junction kept 11 bases outside the gene matches. CDR3 DNA: TGTGCCAGCAGCTTAGGTCGGACTCCGGGACAGGGGGGTGGCTACACCTTC. Translation: CASSLGRTPGQGGGYTF.

V is TRBV6-6 and J is TRBJ2-5, with 7 bases aligning to TRBD2. The germline CDR1 and CDR2 sequences are MNHNY and SVGAGI (reference sequence). V shed 2 bases, J shed 3 bases, and the junction held 9 bases outside the gene matches. The CDR3 runs to 16 residues. This CDR3 reads CASSYAASGEKETQYF. The DNA for the CDR3 is TGTGCCAGCAGTTACGCGGCTAGCGGTGAAAAAGAGACCCAGTACTTC.

The J gene is TRBJ1-5, the V gene TRBV28; 8 bases map to TRBD1. V lost 10 bases, J lost 0 bases, and 5 bases stayed unmatched. CDR3 length: 14 residues. Per germline, CDR1 MDHEN and CDR2 SYDVKM. The CDR3 here is CAITGGASNQPQHF. CDR3 nucleotide sequence: TGTGCCATCACAGGGGGGGCTAGCAATCAGCCCCAGCATTTT.

The V gene is TRBV5-6, the J gene TRBJ2-7; 7 positions agree with TRBD1. The CDR3 sequence is 15 residues long. Germline V lookup: CDR1 SGHDT, CDR2 YYEEEE. V shed 4 bases, J shed 0 bases, and the junction held 7 bases outside the gene matches. The CDR3 DNA sequence: TGTGCCAGCAGCATGGACAGGCCTGACTCCTACGAGCAGTACTTC. It yields the protein CASSMDRPDSYEQYF.

CDR3 in amino acids: CASSGGQNTGELFF. The CDR3 nucleotides are TGCGCCAGCAGCGGGGGACAAAACACCGGGGAGCTGTTTTTT. The V gene is TRBV5-1, the J gene TRBJ2-2; D might be TRBD1 (6 bases). The CDR3 spans 14 residues. V lost 4 bases and J 2 bases, leaving 9 bases between the germline ends. CDR1 is SGHRS and CDR2 is YFSETQ in the germline V gene.

This clone has a single count. V gene TRBV4-2 combines with J gene TRBJ1-1, with a tentative D call TRBD1 (6 bases). Trimming removed 1 base from V and 4 bases from J, with 7 bases in between. The CDR3 is 13 amino acids. Germline CDR1 is LGHNA and CDR2 is YNFKEQ. For the CDR3, the DNA is TGTGCCAGCAGCCAAGCAGGGGTCACTGAAGCTTTCTTT. Residues: CASSQAGVTEAFF.